The next 3 T cell receptor beta chains were all read from a single sample in a study of CD8 T cells in Susac syndrome. RNA was extracted with the RNeasy kit, and a quantity of 0.5 to 1 ug was reverse transcribed using random hexamers. TCRdb re-derived calls from the immunoSEQ multiplex PCR reads in MiXCR, one entry per CDR3 protein. The data show 150,000 to 200,000 distinct CDR3 sequences, about 94% seen once. The sample was CD4+ T cells from PBMCs. Receptors originate from a human donor in good health.

The V call is TRBV19, the J call TRBJ1-1; D is uncertain. V lost 1 base, J lost 8 bases, and 11 bases lay in between. From germline, CDR1 is LNHDA and CDR2 SQIVND (reference sequence). The length of the CDR3 is 13 residues. CDR3 region: CASSIGLTKEAFF. The DNA for the CDR3 is TGTGCCAGTAGTATAGGCCTAACGAAGGAAGCTTTCTTT.

J is TRBJ2-7 and V is TRBV7-9, with no clear D. The germline V gene has CDR1 SEHNR and CDR2 FQNEAQ (reference sequence). This CDR3 has 14 residues. V was clipped by 4 bases and J by 5 bases, with 15 bases between them. The CDR3: CASSSPNLRHEQYF. The CDR3 coding sequence is TGTGCCAGCAGCTCCCCGAACCTACGCCACGAGCAGTACTTC.

This rearrangement joins TRBV3-1 to TRBJ2-3, with 11 bases lining up with TRBD2. The CDR3 runs to 17 residues. Germline V gene sequence: CDR1 LGHDT, CDR2 YNNKEL (reference sequence). V dropped 4 bases and J dropped 2; count of bases not matched to a gene: 8. The CDR3 sequence is CASSRYTSGGITDTQYF. The CDR3 nucleotides read TGTGCCAGCAGCCGATATACTAGCGGGGGAATCACAGATACGCAGTATTTT.